This TCR beta chain was recovered during a study of tumor-infiltrating lymphocytes in primary liver carcinoma. Across the whole study: Tissue type made little difference to sample yields of roughly 3.65 to 7.13 million productive TCRbeta reads. Findings of the study overall: Top clones occupying all five tumor regions numbered only about 7-25%.

A constant-region primer served to make TCR beta cDNA from about 0.5 ug total RNA. Slightly modified ARM-PCR with three nested multiplex PCR rounds yielded TCR beta libraries. TCRdb independently ran MiXCR on the multiplex PCR reads; one entry per CDR3 protein. The table lists roughly 190,000 distinct CDR3 sequences, about 85% of them singletons, with over 15% in the top ten. Points on this clonotype: Its antigen is unidentified.

Total RNA and DNA came together from roughly 20-30 mg of bulk tissue without cell sorting. Surgeons resected the patients' primary liver carcinomas. Samples were taken from five separate regions of every tumor. Material for sequencing was tumor tissue from primary liver carcinoma. This TCR was recovered from a man in his forties or fifties with primary liver carcinoma and hepatitis B virus infection.

This CDR3 reads CASRSPGQGSYNEQFF. The CDR3, as DNA: TGTGCCAGCCGTTCGCCGGGACAGGGCTCCTACAATGAGCAGTTCTTC. The chain is built from TRBV6-2 or TRBV6-3 and TRBJ2-1, with 9 bases identical to TRBD1. Per the germline V gene, CDR1 is MNHEY and CDR2 is SVGEGT. The V and J ends lost 8 bases and 0 bases, in that order; junction bases with no gene match: 8. This CDR3 region has 16 residues.